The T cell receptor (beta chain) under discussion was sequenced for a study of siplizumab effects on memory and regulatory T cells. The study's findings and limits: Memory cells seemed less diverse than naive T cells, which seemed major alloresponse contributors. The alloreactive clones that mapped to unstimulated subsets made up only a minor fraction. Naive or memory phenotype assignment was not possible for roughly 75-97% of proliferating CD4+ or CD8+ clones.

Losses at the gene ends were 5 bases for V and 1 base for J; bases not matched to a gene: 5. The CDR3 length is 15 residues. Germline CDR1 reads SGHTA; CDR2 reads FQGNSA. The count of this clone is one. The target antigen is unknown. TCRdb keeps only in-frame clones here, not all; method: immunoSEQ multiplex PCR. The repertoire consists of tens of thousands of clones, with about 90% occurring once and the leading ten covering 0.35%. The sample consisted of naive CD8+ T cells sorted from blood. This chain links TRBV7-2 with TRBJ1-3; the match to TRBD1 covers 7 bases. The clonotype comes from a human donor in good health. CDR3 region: CASSQPGGSGNTIYF. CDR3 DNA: TGTGCCAGCAGCCAGCCAGGGGGATCTGGAAACACCATATATTTT.